These T cell receptor beta chains were read from a single sample in a study of T cells in Graves' hyperthyroidism and ophthalmopathy. Each CDR3 protein gets one entry after TCRdb re-called the multiplex PCR reads with MiXCR. The sample carries 500,000 to 600,000 distinct CDR3 sequences, 46% recorded once. The specimen was peripheral blood or thyroid tissue (not recorded which). Receptor source: an adult woman with Graves' disease, either hyperthyroidism or ophthalmopathy (not recorded which). Each CDR3 is given with its conserved first and last residue. The D gene is left open where the match is weak. For some rows the clone size is stated as once, few or many, or as a class when expanded; others skip it.

clone_size: NA
v_call: TRBV10-3
j_call: TRBJ2-5
d_call: TRBD2
cdr3_aa: CAIATGLAGMMETQYF
cdr3_nt: TGTGCCATCGCCACGGGACTAGCGGGGATGATGGAGACCCAGTACTTC

clone_size: once
v_call: TRBV12-3/TRBV12-4
j_call: TRBJ1-5
d_call: TRBD1
cdr3_aa: CASSSGTERNQPQHF
cdr3_nt: TGTGCCAGCAGTTCGGGGACAGAACGCAATCAGCCCCAGCATTTT

clone_size: NA
v_call: TRBV28
j_call: TRBJ2-7
d_call: NA
cdr3_aa: CANGVGIEQYF
cdr3_nt: TGTGCCAACGGCGTCGGGATCGAGCAGTACTTC

clone_size: many
v_call: TRBV5-1
j_call: TRBJ2-7
d_call: NA
cdr3_aa: CASAKGDPYEQYF
cdr3_nt: TGCGCCAGCGCCAAAGGAGACCCCTACGAGCAGTACTTC

clone_size: NA
v_call: TRBV15
j_call: TRBJ2-5
d_call: TRBD2
cdr3_aa: CATSRGRREREETQYF
cdr3_nt: TGTGCCACCAGCAGAGGACGGCGGGAGAGAGAAGAGACCCAGTACTTC

clone_size: many
v_call: TRBV7-9
j_call: TRBJ1-2
d_call: NA
cdr3_aa: CASSSKTTRGYGYTF
cdr3_nt: TGTGCCAGCAGCTCGAAAACTACGCGGGGCTATGGCTACACCTTC

clone_size: many
v_call: TRBV29-1
j_call: TRBJ1-1
d_call: NA
cdr3_aa: CSARRNTEAFF
cdr3_nt: TGCAGCGCTCGACGGAACACTGAAGCTTTCTTT

clone_size: many
v_call: TRBV5-6
j_call: TRBJ2-2
d_call: TRBD1
cdr3_aa: CASSPGGRTGVTGELFF
cdr3_nt: TGTGCCAGCAGCCCGGGCGGTAGGACAGGGGTCACCGGGGAGCTGTTTTTT

clone_size: NA
v_call: TRBV15
j_call: TRBJ2-4
d_call: TRBD2
cdr3_aa: CATSRDHPRSGIAKNIQYF
cdr3_nt: TGCGCCACCAGCAGAGATCACCCCCGTAGCGGGATAGCCAAAAACATTCAGTACTTC

clone_size: NA
v_call: TRBV9
j_call: TRBJ1-2
d_call: TRBD1
cdr3_aa: CASSVEGQGPYGYTF
cdr3_nt: TGTGCCAGCAGCGTAGAAGGACAGGGACCCTATGGCTACACCTTC

clone_size: NA
v_call: TRBV2
j_call: TRBJ1-1
d_call: TRBD1
cdr3_aa: CASREQGARSTEAFF
cdr3_nt: TGTGCCAGCAGGGAACAGGGGGCGAGGAGTACTGAAGCTTTCTTT